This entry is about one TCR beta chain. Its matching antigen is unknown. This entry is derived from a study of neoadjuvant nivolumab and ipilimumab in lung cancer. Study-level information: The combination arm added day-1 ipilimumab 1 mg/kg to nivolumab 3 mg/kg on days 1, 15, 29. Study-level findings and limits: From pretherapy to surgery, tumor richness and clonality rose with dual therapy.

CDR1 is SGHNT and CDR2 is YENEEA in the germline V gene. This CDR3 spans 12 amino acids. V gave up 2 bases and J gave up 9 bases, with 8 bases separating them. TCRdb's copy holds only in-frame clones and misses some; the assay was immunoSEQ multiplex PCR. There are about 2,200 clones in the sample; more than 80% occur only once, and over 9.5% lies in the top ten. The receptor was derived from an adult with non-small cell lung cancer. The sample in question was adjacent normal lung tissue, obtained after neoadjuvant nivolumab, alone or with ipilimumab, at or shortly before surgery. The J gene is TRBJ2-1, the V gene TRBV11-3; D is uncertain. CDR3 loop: CASSLIEGEQFF. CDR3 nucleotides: TGTGCCAGCAGCTTAATAGAAGGTGAGCAGTTCTTC.